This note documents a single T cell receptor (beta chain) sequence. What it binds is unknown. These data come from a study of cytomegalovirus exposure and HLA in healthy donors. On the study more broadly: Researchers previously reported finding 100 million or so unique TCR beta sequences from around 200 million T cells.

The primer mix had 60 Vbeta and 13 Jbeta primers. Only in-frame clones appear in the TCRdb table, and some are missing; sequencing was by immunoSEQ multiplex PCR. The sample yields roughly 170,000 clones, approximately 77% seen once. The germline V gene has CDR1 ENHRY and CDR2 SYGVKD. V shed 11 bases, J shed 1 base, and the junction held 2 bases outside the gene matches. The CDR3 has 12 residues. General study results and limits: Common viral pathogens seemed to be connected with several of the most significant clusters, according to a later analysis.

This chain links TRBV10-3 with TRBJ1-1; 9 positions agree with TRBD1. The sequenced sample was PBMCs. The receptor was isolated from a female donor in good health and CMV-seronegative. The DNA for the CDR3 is TGTGCCGGGGGACAGGGGAACACTGAAGCTTTCTTT. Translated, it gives CAGGQGNTEAFF.